This T cell receptor (beta chain) was identified in a study of CD8+CD57+ T cells in acquired aplastic anemia. Germline V CDR1 and CDR2: SGHTA, FQGNSA. Trimming removed 3 bases at V and 2 bases at J, with 4 bases between. The CDR3 contains 12 residues. In patients chosen for sequencing, flow cytometry had shown CD8+CD57+ cell expansion. TCR beta VDJ combinations and CDR3 sequences were profiled from genomic DNA. TCRdb recomputed calls from the reads with MiXCR, one row per CDR3 protein. The table lists under 200,000 distinct CDR3 sequences, around 48% of them singletons, with more than 1.5% in the top ten. In its sample, this clonotype was seen a few times.

The rearrangement joins TRBV7-2 to TRBJ1-2, with unresolved D. The sample taken for sequencing was sorted CD4+, CD8+, or CD8+CD57+ T cells (not recorded which) from PBMCs. This TCR came from a human donor with aplastic anemia. The CDR3 nucleotides are TGTGCCAGCAGCTTGTCGAACTATGGCTACACCTTC. It codes for CASSLSNYGYTF. The entire variable domain, with the rest obtained from reference TRBV7-2 and TRBJ1-2, is as follows: GAGVSQSPSNKVTEKGKDVELRCDPISGHTALYWYRQSLGQGLEFLIYFQGNSAPDKSGLPSDRFSAERTGGSVSTLTIQRTQQEDSAVYLCASSLSNYGYTFGSGTRLTVV.